One and the same sample provided the 28 T cell receptor beta chains below, sequenced in a study of early T cells in non-severe SARS-CoV-2 infection. MiXCR was run by TCRdb on the 5' RACE reads, yielding one entry per CDR3 protein. This table holds some 59,000 distinct CDR3 sequences, 7.5% to 9.5% found once. Source: whole blood, taken at baseline. These receptors came from an adult who was a healthcare worker with PCR-confirmed SARS-CoV-2 infection or an uninfected control (not recorded which).

CDR3 protein: CASSATGSALSYEQYF. As DNA, the CDR3 is TGTGCCAGCAGTGCCACGGGCAGCGCCCTCTCCTACGAGCAGTACTTC. J is TRBJ2-7 and V is TRBV6-1; D unresolved. The CDR3 consists of 16 residues. Trimming took off 4 bases at V and 0 bases at J, with 16 bases between the two ends. Germline loops: CDR1 MNHNS, CDR2 SASEGT.

The chain couples TRBV29-1 to TRBJ2-1; D gene uncertain. The V gene lost 4 bases and the J gene lost 3 bases, with 13 bases spanning the gap. The CDR3 loop spans 14 amino acids. Germline V gene data show CDR1 as SQVTM and CDR2 as ANQGSEA. CDR3 protein: CSVVLAARYNEQFF. The CDR3 DNA reads as TGCAGCGTTGTTCTCGCCGCGCGCTACAATGAGCAGTTCTTC.

A few counts support this clonotype. The rearrangement links TRBV4-1 to TRBJ2-7; TRBD2 matches at 9 bases. The germline gives CDR1 MGHRA, CDR2 YSYEKL. The CDR3 runs to 15 residues. J gave up 3 bases and V 3 bases, and 6 bases lay outside the gene matches. The chain's CDR3 is CASSHIAGEGYEQYF. The DNA of the CDR3 is TGCGCCAGCAGCCACATAGCGGGAGAGGGCTACGAGCAGTACTTC.

In this sample, this clonotype turned up a few times. The chain couples TRBV18 to TRBJ1-1; D unresolved. The CDR3 contains 12 residues. V was pared by 4 bases and J by 3 bases, with 6 bases between. Germline V lookup: CDR1 KGHSH, CDR2 LQKENI. The CDR3 DNA reads TGTGCCAGCTCACAGGAGGACACTGAAGCTTTCTTT. Its protein product is CASSQEDTEAFF.

This clonotype appeared many times. The chain employs TRBV7-9 and TRBJ1-4, with 9 nucleotides matching TRBD1. The CDR3 length is 14 residues. Losses at the gene ends were 6 bases for V and 4 bases for J; bases not matched to a gene: 3. Germline CDR1 reads SEHNR; CDR2 reads FQNEAQ (reference sequence). CDR3 sequence (DNA): TGTGCCAGCAGTGACAGGGGGAGTAATGAAAAACTGTTTTTT. Amino acids: CASSDRGSNEKLFF.

Ten or more counts support this clonotype. The chain combines TRBV27 with TRBJ1-4, with 8 bases matching TRBD1. Germline CDR1 MNHEY, CDR2 SMNVEV (reference sequence). CDR3 length: 14 residues. Losses at the gene ends were 2 bases for V and 5 bases for J; bases not matched to a gene: 1. The chain's CDR3 is CASSLQGANEKLFF. Written as DNA, the CDR3 is TGTGCCAGCAGTTTACAGGGGGCGAATGAAAAACTGTTTTTT.

V and J are TRBV29-1 and TRBJ2-7; the D gene is possibly TRBD1 (6 bases). Germline assignment: CDR1 SQVTM and CDR2 ANQGSEA. The V and J ends lost 8 bases and 0 bases respectively, with 14 bases between them. This CDR3 is built from 13 residues. The DNA for the CDR3 is TGCAGCATCCGACAGGCAAGCTCCTACGAGCAGTACTTC. Its translation: CSIRQASSYEQYF.

This clonotype was counted only a few times. V gene TRBV12-3 or TRBV12-4 combines with J gene TRBJ1-4; 7 bases fit TRBD1. The V gene end was trimmed by 3 bases and the J gene end by 8 bases; junction bases not matched to a gene: 3. This CDR3 has 13 residues. This chain's CDR3 is CASSFPGGEKLFF. CDR3 nucleotides: TGTGCCAGCAGTTTCCCAGGGGGGGAAAAACTGTTTTTT.

This clonotype was observed a few times. The chain links TRBV3-1 to TRBJ2-6; D is unresolved. Germline CDR1 and CDR2: LGHDT and YNNKEL (reference sequence). There are 16 residues in the CDR3. V was shortened by 4 bases and J by 0 bases, with 10 bases between the two germline ends. The CDR3 protein is CASSLFHFSGANVLTF. DNA of the CDR3: TGTGCCAGCAGCCTTTTCCACTTCTCTGGGGCCAACGTCCTGACTTTC.

The sample holds a few counts of this clonotype. This chain joins TRBV5-1 and TRBJ1-2; 7 bases line up with TRBD1. Trimming at V came to 4 bases and at J to 3 bases, leaving 6 bases not matched to a gene. This CDR3 comprises 14 residues. Germline V gives CDR1 SGHRS, CDR2 YFSETQ. The CDR3 DNA follows: TGCGCCAGCAGCCCCCAGGGGGGGGACTATGGCTACACCTTC. Encoded protein: CASSPQGGDYGYTF.

This clonotype was recorded many times. The chain recombines TRBV7-3 with TRBJ2-1, with TRBD2 matching 8 bases. The CDR3 totals 15 residues. From germline, CDR1 is SGHTA and CDR2 FQGTGA. The ends lost 1 base at V and 4 bases at J; junction bases unmatched: 3. The DNA of the CDR3 is TGTGCCAGCAGCTTAAGGCTAGCGGGTTACAATGAGCAGTTCTTC. Translation: CASSLRLAGYNEQFF.

The V call is TRBV25-1, the J call TRBJ2-7; D unresolved. CDR3 length: 12 residues. Germline CDR1 reads MGHDK; CDR2 reads SYGVNS. Between the trimmed V and J ends, which lost 2 bases and 7 bases, there was a span of 9 bases. The CDR3 sequence: CASSEPNLEQYF. For the CDR3, the DNA is TGTGCCAGCAGTGAACCTAACTTAGAGCAGTACTTC.

In this sample, this clonotype turned up many times. The V and J genes are TRBV19 and TRBJ1-1, with D uncertain. V lost 5 bases to trimming and J lost 6 bases, with 19 bases between them. Germline V gives CDR1 LNHDA, CDR2 SQIVND (reference sequence). The CDR3 covers 15 residues. DNA of the CDR3: TGTGCCAGTAGTGCAGGCCAGGTTATAATCCCTGAAGCTTTCTTT. This sequence encodes CASSAGQVIIPEAFF.

The table lists this clonotype with a few counts. The chain recombines TRBV10-3 with TRBJ2-5, with no clear D. The V and J ends lost 3 bases and 2 bases respectively, with 10 bases between them. Germline V lookup: CDR1 ENHRY, CDR2 SYGVKD. CDR3 length: 14 amino acids. CDR3 loop: CAISDWTEQETQYF. The CDR3 nucleotides are TGTGCCATCAGTGATTGGACGGAACAAGAGACCCAGTACTTC.

The chain recombines TRBV5-1 with TRBJ2-5; 8 bases match TRBD1. V lost 1 base to trimming and J lost 5 bases; unmatched junction nucleotides: 7. Germline CDR1 and CDR2: SGHRS and YFSETQ. CDR3 length equals 15 residues. CDR3 DNA sequence: TGCGCCAGCAGCTTGTCGGGACAGGAGCGGGAGACCCAGTACTTC. Residues: CASSLSGQERETQYF.

The rearrangement links TRBV11-1 to TRBJ1-1; no reliable D call. V lost 1 base and J lost 4, with 10 bases in between. The CDR3 has 14 residues. Looked up from germline, CDR1 is SGHAT and CDR2 is FQDESV (reference sequence). CDR3 nucleotide sequence: TGTGCCAGCAGCTTAGGTGGGGTTGGCACTGAAGCTTTCTTT. It encodes CASSLGGVGTEAFF.

The table lists this clonotype with a few counts. V usage is TRBV3-1 and J usage is TRBJ2-2, with D unclear. Trimming pared 7 bases from V and 7 bases from J, leaving 10 bases between. CDR1 is LGHDT and CDR2 is YNNKEL in the germline V gene (reference sequence). This CDR3 has 12 amino acids. DNA of the CDR3: TGTGCCAGCATGCAGATCAACGGGGAGCTGTTTTTT. Translation gives CASMQINGELFF.

J is TRBJ2-3 and V is TRBV29-1; D may match TRBD1 or TRBD2 (5 bases each). CDR3 length equals 14 residues. CDR1 and CDR2 from the germline V gene are SQVTM and ANQGSEA. The V end was cut by 7 bases, the J end by 1 base, with 15 bases between. The CDR3 sequence: CSGGGRGGTDTQYF. CDR3 bases: TGCAGCGGAGGAGGAAGGGGAGGCACAGATACGCAGTATTTT.

This clonotype was counted ten times or more. The chain has TRBV5-1 and TRBJ1-5, with unresolved D. Germline V gene lookup returns CDR1 SGHRS and CDR2 YFSETQ. V dropped 4 bases and J dropped 1 base, with 15 bases sitting between them. CDR3 length: 16 residues. CDR3 residues: CASSAQPAGSNQPQHF. DNA of the CDR3: TGCGCCAGCAGCGCCCAGCCCGCCGGGAGCAATCAGCCCCAGCATTTT.

This clonotype was seen ten or more times. The J gene is TRBJ2-1, the V gene TRBV12-3 or TRBV12-4; 7 bases fit TRBD2. Trimming at V came to 1 base and at J to 0 bases, leaving 3 bases not matched to a gene. CDR3 length: 16 residues. As DNA, the CDR3 is TGTGCCAGCAGTTTAGGAGCGGGGATCTCCTACAATGAGCAGTTCTTC. Its protein product is CASSLGAGISYNEQFF.

This clonotype has a count of ten or more. V is TRBV6-2 or TRBV6-3 and J is TRBJ2-1; TRBD2 agrees at 12 bases. The germline CDR1 and CDR2 sequences are MNHEY and SVGEGT. This CDR3 contains 16 residues. V lost 1 base to trimming and J lost 6 bases; unmatched junction nucleotides: 4. The CDR3 bases are TGTGCCAGCAGTTACTTTGCTAGCGGGGGGGCCAATGAGCAGTTCTTC. This sequence encodes CASSYFASGGANEQFF.

This clonotype has more than one count but fewer than ten. The rearrangement joins TRBV6-1 to TRBJ2-3; TRBD2 aligns across 10 bases. The CDR3 has 15 amino acids. Trimming at V came to 6 bases and at J to 1 base, leaving 4 bases not matched to a gene. Germline values: CDR1 MNHNS, CDR2 SASEGT. The DNA for the CDR3 is TGTGCCAGCAGGCTCCTAGCGGGGGGCACAGATACGCAGTATTTT. Protein product: CASRLLAGGTDTQYF.

The chain uses TRBV4-1 and TRBJ2-5; no clear D. Germline loops: CDR1 MGHRA, CDR2 YSYEKL. The CDR3 runs 13 residues. The germline V and J ends were trimmed by 0 bases and 2 bases, with 4 bases remaining between them. For the CDR3, the DNA is TGCGCCAGCAGCCAAGATCCACAAGAGACCCAGTACTTC. This encodes CASSQDPQETQYF.

This clonotype has only a few counts. This sequence joins TRBV6-6 and TRBJ1-1; D is ambiguous. CDR3 length: 14 amino acids. V was trimmed by 2 bases and J by 6 bases, leaving 13 bases between them. Germline CDR1 reads MNHNY; CDR2 reads SVGAGI (reference sequence). The CDR3 is CASSYGPTAAEAFF. The CDR3 nucleotides read TGTGCCAGCAGTTACGGCCCGACGGCGGCTGAAGCTTTCTTT.

This clonotype was observed a handful of times. The J gene is TRBJ2-3, the V gene TRBV18; D could derive from TRBD1 or TRBD2 (5 bases each). The length of the CDR3 is 16 residues. V was cut by 2 bases and J by 2 bases, with 14 bases left in between. Germline CDR1 reads KGHSH; CDR2 reads LQKENI. CDR3 loop: CASSPGTRKHTDTQYF. The CDR3 DNA reads TGTGCCAGCTCACCAGGGACCAGAAAACACACAGATACGCAGTATTTT.

This clonotype was counted only a few times. The rearrangement uses TRBV5-4 and TRBJ2-1; TRBD1 might be the D (6 bases). This CDR3 has 13 residues. Germline V CDR1 and CDR2: SGHNT, YYREEE (reference sequence). V lost 4 bases, J lost 9 bases, and 14 bases lay in between. The CDR3 DNA follows: TGTGCCAGCAGCCCACAGGGTTACGGTGAGCAGTTCTTC. Its translation is CASSPQGYGEQFF. Based on the CDR3 plus reference TRBV5-4 and TRBJ2-1, the full variable domain is ETGVTQSPTHLIKTRGQQVTLRCSSQSGHNTVSWYQQALGQGPQFIFQYYREEENGRGNFPPRFSGLQFPNYSSELNVNALELDDSALYLCASSPQGYGEQFFGPGTRLTVL.

V and J are TRBV30 and TRBJ2-3, with D tentatively TRBD1 (6 bases). Trimming stripped 8 bases from V and 0 bases from J, with 15 bases between. Germline assignment: CDR1 GTSNPN and CDR2 SVGIG (reference sequence). There are 14 residues in the CDR3. The CDR3 region is CAGRGRGSTDTQYF. CDR3 nucleotides: TGTGCCGGCCGGGGCAGGGGTAGCACAGATACGCAGTATTTT.

This clonotype was found a few times. The CDR3 DNA is TGCAGTGCTACCCTGAGAGGTTACAGGGACCTAAGCTCCTACGAGCAGTACTTC. It is translated as CSATLRGYRDLSSYEQYF. The J gene is TRBJ2-7, the V gene TRBV20-1; maybe TRBD1 (6 bases). V gave up 4 bases and J gave up 0 bases, with 25 bases separating them. Germline assignment: CDR1 DFQATT and CDR2 SNEGSKA (reference sequence). This CDR3 spans 18 amino acids.